This T cell receptor beta chain was recovered during a study of OX40 agonist ivuxolimab in advanced cancers. The protocol was immunoSEQ multiplex PCR, while the TCRdb copy is restricted to in-frame clones and leaves out a portion. The sample has 70,000 to 95,000 clones; around 84% are singletons. Germline V lookup: CDR1 SNHLY, CDR2 FYNNEI. The J segment lost 3 bases and the V segment lost 3 bases, leaving 1 base of the junction unmatched. The CDR3 extends over 13 amino acids. The sample in question was CD4+ or CD8+ T cells sorted from blood, obtained in a trial of the OX40 agonist ivuxolimab. J is TRBJ1-2 and V is TRBV2, with 7 nucleotides matching TRBD1. The origin of this receptor is an adult with an advanced solid tumor such as melanoma, head and neck, liver or kidney cancer. The CDR3 is CASSDRGDYGYTF. CDR3 in DNA: TGTGCCAGCAGTGACAGGGGGGACTATGGCTACACCTTC.